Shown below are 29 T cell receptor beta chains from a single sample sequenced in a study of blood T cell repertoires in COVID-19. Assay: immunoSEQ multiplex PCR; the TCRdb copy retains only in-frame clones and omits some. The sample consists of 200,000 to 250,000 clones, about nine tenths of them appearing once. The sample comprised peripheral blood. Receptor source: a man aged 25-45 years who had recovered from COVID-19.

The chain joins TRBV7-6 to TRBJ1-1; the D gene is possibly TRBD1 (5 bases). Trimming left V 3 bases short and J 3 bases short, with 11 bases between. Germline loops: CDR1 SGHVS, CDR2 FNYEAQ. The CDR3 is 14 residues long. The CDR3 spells CASSFPGRDTEAFF. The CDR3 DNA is TGTGCCAGCAGCTTTCCAGGGAGGGACACTGAAGCTTTCTTT. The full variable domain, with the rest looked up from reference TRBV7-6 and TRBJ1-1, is GAGVSQSPRYKVTKRGQDVALRCDPISGHVSLYWYRQALGQGPEFLTYFNYEAQQDKSGLPNDRFSAERPEGSISTLTIQRTEQRDSAMYRCASSFPGRDTEAFFGQGTRLTVV.

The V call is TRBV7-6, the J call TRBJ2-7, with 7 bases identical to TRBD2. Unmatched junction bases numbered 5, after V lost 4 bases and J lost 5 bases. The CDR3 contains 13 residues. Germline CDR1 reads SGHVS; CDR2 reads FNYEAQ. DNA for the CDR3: TGTGCCAGCAGCTCACCGGGAGGCCACGAGCAGTACTTC. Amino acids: CASSSPGGHEQYF. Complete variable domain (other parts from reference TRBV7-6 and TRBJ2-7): GAGVSQSPRYKVTKRGQDVALRCDPISGHVSLYWYRQALGQGPEFLTYFNYEAQQDKSGLPNDRFSAERPEGSISTLTIQRTEQRDSAMYRCASSSPGGHEQYFGPGTRLTVT.

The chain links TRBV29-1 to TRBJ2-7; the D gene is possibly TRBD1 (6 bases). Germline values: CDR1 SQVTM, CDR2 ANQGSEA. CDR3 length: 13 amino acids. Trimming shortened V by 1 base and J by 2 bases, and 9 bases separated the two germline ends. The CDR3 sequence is CSVEGTDTYEQYF. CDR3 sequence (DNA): TGCAGCGTTGAAGGGACAGATACCTACGAGCAGTACTTC.

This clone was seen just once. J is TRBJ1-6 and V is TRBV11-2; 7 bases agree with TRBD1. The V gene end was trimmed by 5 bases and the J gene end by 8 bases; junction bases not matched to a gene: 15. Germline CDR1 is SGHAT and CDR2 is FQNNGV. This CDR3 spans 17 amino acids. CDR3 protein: CASSPSPHDRVDSPLHF. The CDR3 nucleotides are TGTGCCAGCAGCCCCAGCCCCCACGACAGGGTTGATTCACCCCTCCACTTT.

Written as DNA, the CDR3 is TGTGCCAGCTCACCGGGACAGATCTATGGCTACACCTTC. Its protein is CASSPGQIYGYTF. The chain links TRBV18 to TRBJ1-2; 7 nucleotides match TRBD1. CDR1 and CDR2 (germline): KGHSH, LQKENI. This CDR3 spans 13 amino acids. V gave up 3 bases and J gave up 4 bases; unmatched junction bases: 2.

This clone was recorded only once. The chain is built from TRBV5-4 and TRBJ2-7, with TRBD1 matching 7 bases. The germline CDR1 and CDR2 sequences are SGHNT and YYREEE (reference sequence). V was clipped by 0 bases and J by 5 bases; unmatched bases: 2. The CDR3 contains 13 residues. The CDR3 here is CASSLVGGNEQYF. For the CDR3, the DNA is TGTGCCAGCAGCTTGGTAGGGGGCAACGAGCAGTACTTC.

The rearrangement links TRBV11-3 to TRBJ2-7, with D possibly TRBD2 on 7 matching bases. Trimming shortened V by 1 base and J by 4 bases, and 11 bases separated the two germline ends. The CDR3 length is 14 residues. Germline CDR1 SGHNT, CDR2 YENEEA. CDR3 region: CASSLAGGVYEQYF. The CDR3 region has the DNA TGTGCCAGCAGCTTAGCGGGGGGCGTGTACGAGCAGTACTTC. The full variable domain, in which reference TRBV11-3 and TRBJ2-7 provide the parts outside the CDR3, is EAGVVQSPRYKIIEKKQPVAFWCNPISGHNTLYWYLQNLGQGPELLIRYENEEAVDDSQLPKDRFSAERLKGVDSTLKIQPAELGDSAVYLCASSLAGGVYEQYFGPGTRLTVT.

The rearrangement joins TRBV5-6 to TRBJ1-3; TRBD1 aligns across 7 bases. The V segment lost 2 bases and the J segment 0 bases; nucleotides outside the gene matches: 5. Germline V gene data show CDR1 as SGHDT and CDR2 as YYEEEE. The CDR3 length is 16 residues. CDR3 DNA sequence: TGTGCCAGCAGCTTTTTACAGGGGTTCTCTGGAAACACCATATATTTT. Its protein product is CASSFLQGFSGNTIYF.

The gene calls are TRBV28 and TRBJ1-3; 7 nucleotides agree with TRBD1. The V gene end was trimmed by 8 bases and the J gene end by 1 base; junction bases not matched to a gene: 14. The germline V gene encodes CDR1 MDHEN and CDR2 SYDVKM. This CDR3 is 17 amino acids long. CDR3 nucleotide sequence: TGTGCCAGCCTTCCCCGCGGGACAGCCTTTTCTGGAAACACCATATATTTT. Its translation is CASLPRGTAFSGNTIYF.

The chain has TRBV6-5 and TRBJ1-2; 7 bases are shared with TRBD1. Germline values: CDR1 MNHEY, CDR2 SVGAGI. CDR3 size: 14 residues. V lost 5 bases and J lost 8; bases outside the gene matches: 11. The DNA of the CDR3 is TGTGCCAGCAGTCCAGACAGGGTGTATCGAGGCTACACCTTC. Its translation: CASSPDRVYRGYTF.

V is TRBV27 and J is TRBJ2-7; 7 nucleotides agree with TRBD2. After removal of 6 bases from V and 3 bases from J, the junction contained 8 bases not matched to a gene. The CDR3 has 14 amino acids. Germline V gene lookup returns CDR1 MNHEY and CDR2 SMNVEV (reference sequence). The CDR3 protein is CASSRDYLNYEQYF. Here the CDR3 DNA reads TGTGCCAGCAGCCGGGACTACCTAAACTACGAGCAGTACTTC.

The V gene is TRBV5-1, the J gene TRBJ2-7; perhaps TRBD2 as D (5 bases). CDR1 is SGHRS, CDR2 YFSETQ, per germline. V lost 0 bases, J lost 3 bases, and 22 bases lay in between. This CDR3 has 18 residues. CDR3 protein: CASSLGSASARVGYEQYF. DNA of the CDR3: TGCGCCAGCAGCTTGGGGTCAGCCTCCGCGCGGGTGGGCTACGAGCAGTACTTC.

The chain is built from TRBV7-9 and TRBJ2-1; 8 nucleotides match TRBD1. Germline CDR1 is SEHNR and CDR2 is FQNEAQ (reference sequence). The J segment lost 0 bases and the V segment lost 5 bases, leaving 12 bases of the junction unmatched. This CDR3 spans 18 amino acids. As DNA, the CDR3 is TGTGCCAGCAGCAGAGAGGGACAGGCGGTGGGCTCCTACAATGAGCAGTTCTTC. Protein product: CASSREGQAVGSYNEQFF.

The CDR3 DNA follows: TGTGCCAGCAGCCCAGCTAGCGGGGGGATGGAGACCCAGTACTTC. It yields the protein CASSPASGGMETQYF. The chain uses TRBV11-2 and TRBJ2-5; TRBD2 agrees at 11 bases. The CDR3 extends over 15 amino acids. Trimming removed 5 bases from V and 5 bases from J; junction bases left unmatched: 7. Germline values: CDR1 SGHAT, CDR2 FQNNGV.

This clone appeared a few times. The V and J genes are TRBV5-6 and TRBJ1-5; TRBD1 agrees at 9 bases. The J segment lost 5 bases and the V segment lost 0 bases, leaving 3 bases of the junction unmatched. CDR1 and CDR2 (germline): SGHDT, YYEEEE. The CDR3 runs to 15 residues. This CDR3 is CASSLDRGLDQPQHF. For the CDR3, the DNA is TGTGCCAGCAGCTTGGACAGGGGGCTCGATCAGCCCCAGCATTTT.

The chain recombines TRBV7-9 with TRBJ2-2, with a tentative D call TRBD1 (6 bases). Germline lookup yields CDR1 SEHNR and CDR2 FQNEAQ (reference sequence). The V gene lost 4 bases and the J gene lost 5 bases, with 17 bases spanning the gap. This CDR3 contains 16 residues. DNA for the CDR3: TGTGCCAGCAGCTCGCAGGGGACCCTATTAACCGGGGAGCTGTTTTTT. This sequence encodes CASSSQGTLLTGELFF. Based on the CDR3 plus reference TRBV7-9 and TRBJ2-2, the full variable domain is DTGVSQNPRHKITKRGQNVTFRCDPISEHNRLYWYRQTLGQGPEFLTYFQNEAQLEKSRLLSDRFSAERPKGSFSTLEIQRTEQGDSAMYLCASSSQGTLLTGELFFGEGSRLTVL.

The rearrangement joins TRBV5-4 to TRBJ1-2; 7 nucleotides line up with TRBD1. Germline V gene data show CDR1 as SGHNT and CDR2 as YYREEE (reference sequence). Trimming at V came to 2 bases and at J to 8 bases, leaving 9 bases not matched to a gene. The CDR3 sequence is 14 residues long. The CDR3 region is CASSLRQGAGGYTF. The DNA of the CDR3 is TGTGCCAGCAGCTTAAGACAGGGTGCAGGAGGCTACACCTTC. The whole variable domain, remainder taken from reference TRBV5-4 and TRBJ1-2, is ETGVTQSPTHLIKTRGQQVTLRCSSQSGHNTVSWYQQALGQGPQFIFQYYREEENGRGNFPPRFSGLQFPNYSSELNVNALELDDSALYLCASSLRQGAGGYTFGSGTRLTVV.

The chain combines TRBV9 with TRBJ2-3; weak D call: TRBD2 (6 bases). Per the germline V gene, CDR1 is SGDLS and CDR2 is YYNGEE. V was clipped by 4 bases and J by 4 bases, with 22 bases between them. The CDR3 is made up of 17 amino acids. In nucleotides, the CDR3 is TGTGCCAGCAGCTCCACCTCCGGGCCGAGGGAGGCAGATACGCAGTATTTT. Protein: CASSSTSGPREADTQYF.

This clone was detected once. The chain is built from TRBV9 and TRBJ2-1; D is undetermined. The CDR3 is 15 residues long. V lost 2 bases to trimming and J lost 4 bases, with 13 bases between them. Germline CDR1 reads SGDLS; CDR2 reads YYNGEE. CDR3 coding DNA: TGTGCCAGCAGCGTTCCTCCCGGCGGTTACAATGAGCAGTTCTTC. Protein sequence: CASSVPPGGYNEQFF.

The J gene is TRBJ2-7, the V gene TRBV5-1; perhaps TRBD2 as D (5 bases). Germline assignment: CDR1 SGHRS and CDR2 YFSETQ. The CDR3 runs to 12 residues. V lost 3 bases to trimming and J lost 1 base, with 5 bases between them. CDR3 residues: CASSWRSYEQYF. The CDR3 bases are TGCGCCAGCAGCTGGAGGTCCTACGAGCAGTACTTC.

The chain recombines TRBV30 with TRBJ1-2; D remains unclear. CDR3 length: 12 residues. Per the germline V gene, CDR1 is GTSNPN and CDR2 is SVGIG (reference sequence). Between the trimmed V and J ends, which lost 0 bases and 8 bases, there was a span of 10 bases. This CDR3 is CAWSVTGWGYTF. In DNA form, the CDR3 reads TGTGCCTGGAGTGTTACCGGGTGGGGCTACACCTTC.

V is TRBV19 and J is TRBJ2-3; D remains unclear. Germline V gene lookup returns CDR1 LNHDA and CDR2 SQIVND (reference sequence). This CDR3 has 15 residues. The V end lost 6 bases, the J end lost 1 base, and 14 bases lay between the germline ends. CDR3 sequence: CASSPGLVGTDTQYF. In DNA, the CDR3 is TGTGCCAGTAGCCCCGGGTTAGTCGGCACAGATACGCAGTATTTT. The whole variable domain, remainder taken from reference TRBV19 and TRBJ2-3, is DGGITQSPKYLFRKEGQNVTLSCEQNLNHDAMYWYRQDPGQGLRLIYYSQIVNDFQKGDIAEGYSVSREKKESFPLTVTSAQKNPTAFYLCASSPGLVGTDTQYFGPGTRLTVL.

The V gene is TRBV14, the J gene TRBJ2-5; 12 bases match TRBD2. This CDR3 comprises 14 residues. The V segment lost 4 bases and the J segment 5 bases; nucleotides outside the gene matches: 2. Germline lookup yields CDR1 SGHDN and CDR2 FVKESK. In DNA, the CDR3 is TGTGCCAGCAGCCGGACTAGCGGGGCGGAGACCCAGTACTTC. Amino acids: CASSRTSGAETQYF.

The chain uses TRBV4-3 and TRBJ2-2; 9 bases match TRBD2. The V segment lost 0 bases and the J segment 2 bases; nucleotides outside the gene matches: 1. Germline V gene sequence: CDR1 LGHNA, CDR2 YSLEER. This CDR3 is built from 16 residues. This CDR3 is CASSQELAGNTGELFF. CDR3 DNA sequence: TGCGCCAGCAGCCAAGAACTAGCGGGTAACACCGGGGAGCTGTTTTTT.

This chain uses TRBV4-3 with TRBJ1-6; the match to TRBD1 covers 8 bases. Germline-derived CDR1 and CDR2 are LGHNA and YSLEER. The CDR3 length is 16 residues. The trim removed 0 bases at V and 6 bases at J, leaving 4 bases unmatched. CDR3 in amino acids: CASSQESGQVNSPLHF. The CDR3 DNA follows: TGCGCCAGCAGCCAAGAGTCGGGACAGGTTAATTCACCCCTCCACTTT.

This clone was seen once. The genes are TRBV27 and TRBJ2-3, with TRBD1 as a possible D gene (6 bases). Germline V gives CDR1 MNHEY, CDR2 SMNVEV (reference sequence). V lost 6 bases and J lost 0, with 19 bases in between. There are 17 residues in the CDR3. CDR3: CASSSSPTGFSTDTQYF. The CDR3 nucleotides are TGTGCCAGCAGCTCCTCCCCAACAGGGTTCAGCACAGATACGCAGTATTTT.

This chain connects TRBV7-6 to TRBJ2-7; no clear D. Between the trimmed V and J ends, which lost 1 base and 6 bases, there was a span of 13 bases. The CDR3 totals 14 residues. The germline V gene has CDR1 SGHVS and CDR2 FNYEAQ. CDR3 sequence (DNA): TGTGCCAGCAGCTTAGTTAACAGCCTCTGCGAGCAGTACTTC. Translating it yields CASSLVNSLCEQYF.

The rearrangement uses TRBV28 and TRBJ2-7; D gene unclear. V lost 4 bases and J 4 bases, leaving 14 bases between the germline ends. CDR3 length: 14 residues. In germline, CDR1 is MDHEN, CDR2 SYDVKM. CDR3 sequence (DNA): TGTGCCAGCAGTTCCCGGATGGAGCCTTACGAGCAGTACTTC. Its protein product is CASSSRMEPYEQYF.

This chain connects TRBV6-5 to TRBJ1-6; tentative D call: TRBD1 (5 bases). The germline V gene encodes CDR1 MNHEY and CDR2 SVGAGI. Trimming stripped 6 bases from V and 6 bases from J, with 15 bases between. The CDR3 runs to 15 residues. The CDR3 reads CASRDLRVSNSPLHF. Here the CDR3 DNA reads TGTGCCAGCAGGGATCTCAGGGTGTCTAATTCACCCCTCCACTTT.